These 18 T cell receptor beta chains originate from one sample sequenced in a study of CD8+ T cells in alopecia areata. Extracted RNA was reverse transcribed into cDNA, the sequencing template. Assay used: immunoSEQ multiplex PCR; TCRdb lists only in-frame clones, some missing. The data hold 150,000 or so clones, with roughly 60% observed a single time. Sequencing used CD4+ T cells sorted from blood. The receptors derive from a human donor in good health.

This clone has a handful of counts. The gene calls are TRBV19 and TRBJ2-7; no definite D call. This CDR3 is built from 15 residues. V lost 4 bases and J 3 bases, leaving 16 bases between the germline ends. Germline V gene sequence: CDR1 LNHDA, CDR2 SQIVND (reference sequence). CDR3 coding DNA: TGTGCCAGTAGTAGGACGGCCTCAGACTTCTACGAGCAGTACTTC. Residues: CASSRTASDFYEQYF.

This clone has only a few counts. The CDR3 nucleotides read TGTGCCAGCAGCTTAAGTACCGGGGAGCTGTTTTTT. Protein: CASSLSTGELFF. The genes are TRBV11-2 and TRBJ2-2; D is undetermined. V was cut by 2 bases and J by 5 bases, with 3 bases left in between. Germline CDR1 and CDR2: SGHAT and FQNNGV. This CDR3 is built from 12 residues.

This chain uses TRBV2 with TRBJ1-2; D unresolved. The CDR3 runs to 15 residues. Trimming took off 8 bases at V and 7 bases at J, with 23 bases between the two ends. The germline gives CDR1 SNHLY, CDR2 FYNNEI. The chain's CDR3 is CASGPEWTVQGGYTF. In DNA form, the CDR3 reads TGTGCCAGCGGCCCGGAGTGGACCGTCCAAGGTGGCTACACCTTC.

The chain recombines TRBV5-6 with TRBJ2-6, with D hard to call. Trimming removed 0 bases from V and 4 bases from J, with 2 bases in between. Germline CDR1 and CDR2: SGHDT and YYEEEE. The CDR3 spans 13 residues. The CDR3 region has the DNA TGTGCCAGCAGCTTGGTGGGGGCCAACGTCCTGACTTTC. This encodes CASSLVGANVLTF. Drawing the rest from reference TRBV5-6 and TRBJ2-6, the complete variable domain is DAGVTQSPTHLIKTRGQQVTLRCSPKSGHDTVSWYQQALGQGPQFIFQYYEEEERQRGNFPDRFSGHQFPNYSSELNVNALLLGDSALYLCASSLVGANVLTFGAGSRLTVL.

The chain combines TRBV5-1 with TRBJ2-1; the match to TRBD2 covers 10 bases. Trimming cost V 0 bases and J 10 bases; bases outside gene matches: 7. The CDR3 runs 15 residues. Looked up from germline, CDR1 is SGHRS and CDR2 is YFSETQ. The CDR3 protein is CASSLGSGRTGEQFF. CDR3 nucleotides: TGCGCCAGCAGCTTGGGTAGCGGGAGGACGGGGGAGCAGTTCTTC.

This clone turned up a few times. This chain connects TRBV11-3 to TRBJ2-1, with D possibly being TRBD2 (6 bases). The V gene lost 5 bases and the J gene lost 2 bases, with 13 bases spanning the gap. The CDR3 contains 15 residues. CDR1 and CDR2 from the germline V gene are SGHNT and YENEEA. The CDR3 reads CASSPQLATYNEQFF. The DNA for the CDR3 is TGTGCCAGCAGCCCCCAACTAGCTACCTACAATGAGCAGTTCTTC. Full variable domain (rest looked up from reference TRBV11-3 and TRBJ2-1): EAGVVQSPRYKIIEKKQPVAFWCNPISGHNTLYWYLQNLGQGPELLIRYENEEAVDDSQLPKDRFSAERLKGVDSTLKIQPAELGDSAVYLCASSPQLATYNEQFFGPGTRLTVL.

This clone came up a few times. The CDR3 is CAWSHLLEQFF. CDR3 in DNA: TGTGCCTGGAGTCATTTGTTGGAGCAGTTCTTC. The V call is TRBV30, the J call TRBJ2-1; D gene uncertain. Between the trimmed V and J ends, which lost 2 bases and 10 bases, there was a span of 9 bases. CDR1 and CDR2 (germline): GTSNPN, SVGIG (reference sequence). CDR3 size: 11 residues.

J is TRBJ2-3 and V is TRBV6-6; TRBD1 is a possible D gene (6 bases). The CDR3 is 16 residues long. Trimming took off 2 bases at V and 0 bases at J, with 12 bases between the two ends. Germline V lookup: CDR1 MNHNY, CDR2 SVGAGI (reference sequence). The CDR3, as DNA: TGTGCCAGCAGTTACCCGGACAGATTTAGCACAGATACGCAGTATTTT. Its protein is CASSYPDRFSTDTQYF.

The V gene is TRBV28, the J gene TRBJ2-2, with D unresolved. The ends were cut back, 4 bases at V and 7 bases at J, with 10 bases in the middle. The CDR3 spans 13 residues. Germline lookup yields CDR1 MDHEN and CDR2 SYDVKM. CDR3 sequence reads: CASSSQSSGELFF. The CDR3 coding sequence is TGTGCCAGCAGTTCCCAGTCCAGCGGGGAGCTGTTTTTT.

This clone was detected once. This chain uses TRBV2 with TRBJ2-2; possible D gene TRBD2, 6 bases. The germline V and J ends were trimmed by 4 bases and 2 bases, with 8 bases remaining between them. Looked up from germline, CDR1 is SNHLY and CDR2 is FYNNEI. This CDR3 region has 14 residues. CDR3 region: CASSAAGNTGELFF. DNA of the CDR3: TGTGCCAGCAGTGCGGCGGGAAACACCGGGGAGCTGTTTTTT.

This clone was seen a handful of times. The chain combines TRBV7-9 with TRBJ2-5; D is unresolved. The CDR3 consists of 14 residues. Trimming pared 1 base from V and 1 base from J, leaving 7 bases between. Per germline, CDR1 SEHNR and CDR2 FQNEAQ (reference sequence). The CDR3 coding sequence is TGTGCCAGCAGCTTAGGAACCCCCCAAGAGACCCAGTACTTC. It yields the protein CASSLGTPQETQYF.

V and J are TRBV5-6 and TRBJ1-1; tentative D call: TRBD1 (6 bases). V lost 4 bases and J 4 bases, leaving 20 bases between the germline ends. CDR3 length equals 16 residues. The germline gives CDR1 SGHDT, CDR2 YYEEEE. The CDR3 loop reads CASSMYQMGGSTEAFF. DNA for the CDR3: TGTGCCAGCAGCATGTACCAAATGGGGGGCTCCACTGAAGCTTTCTTT.

The rearrangement uses TRBV4-2 and TRBJ2-1, with 9 bases lining up with TRBD2. CDR1 is LGHNA and CDR2 is YNFKEQ in the germline V gene. Unmatched junction bases numbered 3, after V lost 4 bases and J lost 8 bases. The CDR3 covers 13 residues. The CDR3 DNA reads TGTGCCAGCAGCCGTACTAGCGGGCATGAGCAGTTCTTC. Residues: CASSRTSGHEQFF.

V usage is TRBV28 and J usage is TRBJ2-7, with D unresolved. This CDR3 contains 12 residues. Germline CDR1 MDHEN, CDR2 SYDVKM. V gave up 1 base and J gave up 6 bases, with 7 bases separating them. CDR3 protein: CASSLLRLEQYF. The DNA for the CDR3 is TGTGCCAGCAGTTTATTGAGGCTCGAGCAGTACTTC.

This chain links TRBV7-2 with TRBJ2-3; possibly TRBD2 for D (6 bases). Per germline, CDR1 SGHTA and CDR2 FQGNSA. The ends were cut back, 2 bases at V and 0 bases at J, with 18 bases in the middle. CDR3 length: 18 amino acids. The CDR3 nucleotides read TGTGCCAGCAGCTTATTTGGGGACGGGACTTCAAGCACAGATACGCAGTATTTT. The encoded protein is CASSLFGDGTSSTDTQYF.

This clone is a singleton in its sample. The gene calls are TRBV11-2 and TRBJ2-2; D unclear. V was pared by 3 bases and J by 1 base, with 15 bases between. Per the germline V gene, CDR1 is SGHAT and CDR2 is FQNNGV. The CDR3 is 17 residues long. CDR3 in DNA: TGTGCCAGCAGCTTTTTCTCCCTCCGGAGGAACACCGGGGAGCTGTTTTTT. Amino acid sequence: CASSFFSLRRNTGELFF.

V and J are TRBV29-1 and TRBJ2-1; 10 bases align to TRBD2. Germline-derived CDR1 and CDR2 are SQVTM and ANQGSEA. The CDR3 has 15 residues. V shed 7 bases and J 5 bases; nucleotides not matched to a gene: 11. CDR3 sequence reads: CSDLPAGGPDNEQFF. The CDR3 nucleotides read TGCAGCGACCTTCCAGCGGGAGGGCCGGACAATGAGCAGTTCTTC.

V and J are TRBV25-1 and TRBJ2-7; no reliable D call. The CDR3 extends over 12 amino acids. Germline CDR1 reads MGHDK; CDR2 reads SYGVNS. V was cut by 4 bases and J by 9 bases, with 13 bases left in between. CDR3 bases: TGTGCCAGCAGTGCGAAAGGGAATGGGCAGTACTTC. Its protein product is CASSAKGNGQYF.